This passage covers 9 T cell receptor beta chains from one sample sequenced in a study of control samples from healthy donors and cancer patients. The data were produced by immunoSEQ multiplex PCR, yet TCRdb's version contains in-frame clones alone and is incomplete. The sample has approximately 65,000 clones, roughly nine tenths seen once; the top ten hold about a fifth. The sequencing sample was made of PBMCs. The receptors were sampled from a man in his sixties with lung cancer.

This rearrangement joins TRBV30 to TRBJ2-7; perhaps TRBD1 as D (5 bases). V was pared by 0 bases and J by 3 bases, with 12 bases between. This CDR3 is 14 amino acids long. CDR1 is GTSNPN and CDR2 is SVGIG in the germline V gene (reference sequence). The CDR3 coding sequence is TGTGCCTGGAGTGTACATGGCAGGGACTACGAGCAGTACTTC. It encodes CAWSVHGRDYEQYF.

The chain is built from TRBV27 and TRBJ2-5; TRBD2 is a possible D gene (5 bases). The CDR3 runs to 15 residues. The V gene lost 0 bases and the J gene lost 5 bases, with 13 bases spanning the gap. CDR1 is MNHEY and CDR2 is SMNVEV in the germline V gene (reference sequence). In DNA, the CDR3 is TGTGCCAGCAGTTTATCGATTAATTCGGGGGAGACCCAGTACTTC. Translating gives CASSLSINSGETQYF.

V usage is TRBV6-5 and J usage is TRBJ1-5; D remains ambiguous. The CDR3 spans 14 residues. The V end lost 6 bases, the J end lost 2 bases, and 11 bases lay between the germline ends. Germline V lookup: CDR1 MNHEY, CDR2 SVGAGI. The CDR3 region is CASSLVRGNQPQHF. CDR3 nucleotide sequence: TGTGCCAGCAGCCTAGTAAGGGGCAATCAGCCCCAGCATTTT.

For the CDR3, the DNA is TGCGCCAGCAGCCCGGGACTCGCATACTACGAGCAGTACTTC. It codes for CASSPGLAYYEQYF. The V gene is TRBV4-1, the J gene TRBJ2-7; maybe TRBD2 (6 bases). This CDR3 has 14 amino acids. The germline V gene has CDR1 MGHRA and CDR2 YSYEKL. Trimming stripped 4 bases from V and 3 bases from J, with 13 bases between.

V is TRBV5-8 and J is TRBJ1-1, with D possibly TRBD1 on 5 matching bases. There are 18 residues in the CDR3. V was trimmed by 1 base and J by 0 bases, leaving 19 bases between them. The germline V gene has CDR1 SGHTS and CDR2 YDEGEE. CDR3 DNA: TGTGCCAGCAGCTTGAATAAGGGCCCGAGGGGAATGAACACTGAAGCTTTCTTT. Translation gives CASSLNKGPRGMNTEAFF.

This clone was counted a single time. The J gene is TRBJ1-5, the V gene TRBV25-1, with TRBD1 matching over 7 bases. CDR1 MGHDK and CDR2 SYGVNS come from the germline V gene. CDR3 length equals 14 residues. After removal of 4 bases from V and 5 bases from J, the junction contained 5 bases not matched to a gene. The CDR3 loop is CASSGKQGYQPQHF. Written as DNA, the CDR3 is TGTGCCAGCAGTGGGAAACAGGGGTATCAGCCCCAGCATTTT.

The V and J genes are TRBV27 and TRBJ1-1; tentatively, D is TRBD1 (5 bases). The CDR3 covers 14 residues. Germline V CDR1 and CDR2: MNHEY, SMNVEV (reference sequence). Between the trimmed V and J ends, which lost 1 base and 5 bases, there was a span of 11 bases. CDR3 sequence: CASSLYSGRTEAFF. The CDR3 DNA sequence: TGTGCCAGCAGTTTATACTCAGGGAGGACTGAAGCTTTCTTT.

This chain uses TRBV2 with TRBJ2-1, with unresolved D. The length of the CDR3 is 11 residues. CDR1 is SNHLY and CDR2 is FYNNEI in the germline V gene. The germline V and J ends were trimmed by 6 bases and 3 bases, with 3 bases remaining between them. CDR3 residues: CASSVYNEQFF. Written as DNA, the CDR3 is TGTGCCAGCAGCGTCTACAATGAGCAGTTCTTC.

The CDR3 DNA is TGTGCCAGCTCACGGACTAGCGGGGGGGACGAAAACATTCAGTACTTC. Translated, it gives CASSRTSGGDENIQYF. The gene calls are TRBV18 and TRBJ2-4; 15 bases match TRBD2. The CDR3 spans 16 residues. V lost 4 bases to trimming and J lost 5 bases; unmatched junction nucleotides: 3. Germline CDR1 and CDR2: KGHSH and LQKENI.